This TCR beta chain was retrieved from a study of Graves' ophthalmopathy and Graves' hyperthyroidism. Background on the study: Stable hyperthyroid donors showed no ophthalmopathy during 18 months follow-up. Points from the study as a whole: The model achieved about 67% sensitivity and 72% to 85% specificity for ophthalmopathy progression. A majority of expanded thyroid clonotypes exceeding 0.001 frequency were likewise present in blood.

Hyperthyroidism cases were recent diagnoses of under 2 months' duration in people aged 18 to 65. Germline lookup yields CDR1 SNHLY and CDR2 FYNNEI. V gave up 5 bases and J gave up 6 bases, with 10 bases separating them. The CDR3 extends over 13 amino acids. RNA transcripts yielded amplified TCR beta CDR3 regions. The authors performed first-round RT-PCR with HTBI primers and then a second-round multiplex PCR. TCRdb re-derived calls from the multiplex PCR reads in MiXCR, one entry per CDR3 protein. The sample lists around 1.1 million distinct CDR3 sequences, less than 45% occurring once. This clonotype was detected many times. What it binds is not known.

The sequencing sample was made of peripheral blood or thyroid tissue (not recorded which). V is TRBV2 and J is TRBJ1-4, with D possibly matching TRBD1 (5 bases). The sequence was collected from an adult man with Graves' hyperthyroidism. CDR3 bases: TGTGCCAGCAGTCCCTCAGGGTATGAAAAACTGTTTTTT. This gives the protein CASSPSGYEKLFF.